The following is a T cell receptor (beta chain) sequence with its context. Its target is unknown. The data belong to a study of CXCR3-negative and CXCR3-positive naive CD8 T cells. Germline assignment: CDR1 MNHNY and CDR2 SVGAGI (reference sequence). This CDR3 is built from 18 residues. The authors made the TRB cDNA libraries by 5' RACE using UMI labels. TCRdb processed the 5' RACE reads again and assigns one entry to each CDR3 protein, with no DNA. Its table records around 120,000 distinct CDR3 sequences. General study findings and limits: More hydrophobic TRB CDR3s occurred in CXCR3-positive than in CXCR3-negative naive cells.

This rearrangement joins TRBV6-6 to TRBJ2-1. The clonotype was recovered from a human donor in good health. Some clones in this sample may be carry-over from other donors' samples. The material sequenced was naive CXCR3+ CD8+ T cells from blood. Subset specified: CD45RO-CCR7+CD27+CD95- naive CD8+ T cells expressing CXCR3 (TNR3+). The CDR3 protein is CASSYSILTLQMYNEQFF.